This T cell receptor (beta chain) stems from a study of identical twins. The study, taken as a whole, reports: Where out-of-frame alpha sequences were twin-shared, they showed excess low generation probability.

This clonotype has a count of ten or more. Its antigen is unknown. TCRdb passed the 5' RACE reads through MiXCR, listing each CDR3 protein once. Found here are about 690,000 distinct CDR3 sequences, less than 7% of them singletons; the top ten hold roughly 2%. The CDR3 runs to 11 residues. V was pared by 4 bases and J by 9 bases, with 12 bases between. In germline, CDR1 is SQVTM, CDR2 ANQGSEA. The J gene is TRBJ2-5, the V gene TRBV29-1; tentatively, D is TRBD2 (6 bases). The sequenced material came from naive T cells sorted from blood. The TCR was taken from a man younger than 35 in good health. The CDR3 here is CSVASEAAQYF. For the CDR3, the DNA is TGCAGCGTTGCTAGCGAGGCGGCCCAGTACTTC.